The clone carrying this TCR beta chain was recorded at least ten times. The data derive from a study of T cells of healthy individuals. CDR3 length equals 16 residues. The germline V gene encodes CDR1 MDHEN and CDR2 SYDVKM. V was cut by 3 bases and J by 0 bases, with 12 bases left in between. TCRdb re-derived calls from the 5' RACE reads in MiXCR, one entry per CDR3 protein. The table has about 100,000 distinct CDR3 sequences, approximately 16% seen once. The TCR originated in a human donor in good health. The gene calls are TRBV28 and TRBJ2-4; D gene ambiguous. CDR3 nucleotide sequence: TGTGCCAGCAGTTTCCCCGACGAACTAGCCAAAAACATTCAGTACTTC. Encoded protein: CASSFPDELAKNIQYF.